This paragraph covers one T cell receptor (beta chain) sequence. Its antigen is currently unknown. One junction end does not reproduce the germline sequence, and a read error may be involved. The record originates from a study of T cells in Graves' hyperthyroidism and ophthalmopathy. Findings and limits, study-wide: In the analysis, a 13 V-J model separated ophthalmopathy from stable hyperthyroidism.

The source material, RNA transcripts, was used to amplify TCR beta CDR3 regions. TCR CDR3 underwent first-round RT-PCR with the HTBI primer set. In TCRdb, the multiplex PCR reads were re-called with MiXCR into one record per CDR3 protein. The table includes hundreds of thousands of distinct CDR3 sequences, 30% to 40% detected once. CDR3 length: 14 residues. This receptor was identified in a middle-aged woman with Graves' hyperthyroidism. The source material was blood. The chain has TRBV7-1 and TRBJ1-1; 8 bases fit TRBD1. TRBV7-1 is an ORF, and what it does is uncertain. The CDR3 is CASRSGGMNTEAFF. DNA for the CDR3: TGTGCCAGCAGGTCAGGGGGCATGAACACTGAAGCTTTCTTT.